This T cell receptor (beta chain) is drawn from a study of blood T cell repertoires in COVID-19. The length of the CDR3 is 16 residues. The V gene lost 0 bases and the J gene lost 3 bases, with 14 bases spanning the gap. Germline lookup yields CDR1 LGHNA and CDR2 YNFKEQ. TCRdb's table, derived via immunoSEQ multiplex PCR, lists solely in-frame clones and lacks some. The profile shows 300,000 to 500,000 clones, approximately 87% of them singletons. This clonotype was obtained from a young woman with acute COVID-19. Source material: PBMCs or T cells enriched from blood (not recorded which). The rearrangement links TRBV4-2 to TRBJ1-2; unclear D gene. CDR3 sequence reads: CASSQDYSSLYYGYTF. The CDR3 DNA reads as TGTGCCAGCAGCCAAGACTACAGTTCCCTATACTATGGCTACACCTTC.